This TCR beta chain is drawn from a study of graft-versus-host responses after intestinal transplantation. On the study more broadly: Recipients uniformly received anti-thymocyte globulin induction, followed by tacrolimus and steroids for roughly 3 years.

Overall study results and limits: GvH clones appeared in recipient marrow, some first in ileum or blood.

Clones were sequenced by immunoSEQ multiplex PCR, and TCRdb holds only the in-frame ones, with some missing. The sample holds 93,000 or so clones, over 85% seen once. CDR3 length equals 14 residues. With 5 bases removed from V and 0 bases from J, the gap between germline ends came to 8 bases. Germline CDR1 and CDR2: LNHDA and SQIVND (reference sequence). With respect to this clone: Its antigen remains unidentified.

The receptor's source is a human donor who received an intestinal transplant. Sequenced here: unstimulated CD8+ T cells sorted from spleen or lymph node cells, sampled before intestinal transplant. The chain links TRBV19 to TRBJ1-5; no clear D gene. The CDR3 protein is CASSPTDSNQPQHF. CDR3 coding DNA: TGTGCCAGTAGTCCCACAGATAGCAATCAGCCCCAGCATTTT.